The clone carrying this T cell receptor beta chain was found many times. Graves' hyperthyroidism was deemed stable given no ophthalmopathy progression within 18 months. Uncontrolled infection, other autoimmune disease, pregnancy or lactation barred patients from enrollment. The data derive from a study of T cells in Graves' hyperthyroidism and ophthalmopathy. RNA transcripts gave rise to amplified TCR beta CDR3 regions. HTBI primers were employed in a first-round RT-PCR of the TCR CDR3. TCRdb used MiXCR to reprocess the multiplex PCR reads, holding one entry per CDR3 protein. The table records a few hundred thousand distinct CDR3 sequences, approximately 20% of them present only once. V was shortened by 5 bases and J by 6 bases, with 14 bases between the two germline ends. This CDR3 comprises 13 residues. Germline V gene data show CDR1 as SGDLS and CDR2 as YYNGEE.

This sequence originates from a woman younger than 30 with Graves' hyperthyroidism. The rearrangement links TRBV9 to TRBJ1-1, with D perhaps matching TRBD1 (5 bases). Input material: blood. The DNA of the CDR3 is TGTGCCAGCAGTGGGGGAGGTTTAGCTGAAGCTTTCTTT. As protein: CASSGGGLAEAFF. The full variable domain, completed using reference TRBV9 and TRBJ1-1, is DSGVTQTPKHLITATGQRVTLRCSPRSGDLSVYWYQQSLDQGLQFLIQYYNGEERAKGNILERFSAQQFPDLHSELNLSSLELGDSALYFCASSGGGLAEAFFGQGTRLTVV.